Listed here are 27 T cell receptor beta chains from one sample, sequenced in a study of T cells in Graves' hyperthyroidism and ophthalmopathy. RNA transcripts served as the template for amplifying TCR beta CDR3 regions. The TCR CDR3 was amplified in a first-round RT-PCR using the HTBI primer set. TCRdb reprocessed the multiplex PCR reads via MiXCR and lists one record per CDR3 protein. The sample contains 200,000 to 250,000 distinct CDR3 sequences, around 15% of which appear only once. Input material: blood. The receptors originated from a young woman with Graves' ophthalmopathy.

This clonotype showed up many times. The rearrangement links TRBV2 to TRBJ2-3; 8 bases are shared with TRBD2. The CDR3 length is 14 residues. Germline CDR1 is SNHLY and CDR2 is FYNNEI. The J segment lost 2 bases and the V segment lost 11 bases, leaving 9 bases of the junction unmatched. This chain's CDR3 is CAGRPGGVTDTQYF. CDR3 in DNA: TGTGCCGGGAGGCCGGGGGGGGTCACAGATACGCAGTATTTT. Full variable domain (rest looked up from reference TRBV2 and TRBJ2-3): EPEVTQTPSHQVTQMGQEVILRCVPISNHLYFYWYRQILGQKVEFLVSFYNNEISEKSEIFDDQFSVERPDGSNFTLKIRSTKLEDSAMYFCAGRPGGVTDTQYFGPGTRLTVL.

In this sample, this clonotype turned up many times. The chain joins TRBV28 to TRBJ2-5; D call uncertain. Germline values: CDR1 MDHEN, CDR2 SYDVKM. V lost 2 bases to trimming and J lost 7 bases, with 14 bases between them. The CDR3 loop spans 14 amino acids. The CDR3 nucleotides are TGTGCCAGCAGTTTAGGGTCAGGTTTAGGGACCCAGTACTTC. Its protein product is CASSLGSGLGTQYF.

The gene calls are TRBV16 and TRBJ1-4; D perhaps matches TRBD1 (5 bases). Germline V lookup: CDR1 KGHSY, CDR2 FQNENV. Trimming took off 3 bases at V and 0 bases at J, with 11 bases between the two ends. The CDR3 spans 16 residues. For the CDR3, the DNA is TGTGCCAGCAGCCATCGGGGCAGATCAACTAATGAAAAACTGTTTTTT. Translating gives CASSHRGRSTNEKLFF.

The chain uses TRBV19 and TRBJ1-4, with D possibly being TRBD1 (5 bases). CDR1 and CDR2 from the germline V gene are LNHDA and SQIVND (reference sequence). The CDR3 is made up of 14 amino acids. Trimming cost V 6 bases and J 8 bases, with 16 bases left between them. The DNA for the CDR3 is TGTGCCAGTAGGCCATCGGGGGGGAGCGAAAAACTGTTTTTT. It specifies CASRPSGGSEKLFF.

This clonotype has at least ten counts. This chain links TRBV27 with TRBJ1-1; 7 nucleotides match TRBD1. Germline-derived CDR1 and CDR2 are MNHEY and SMNVEV (reference sequence). This CDR3 spans 15 amino acids. With V trimmed by 5 bases and J by 0 bases, 6 bases remained unmatched. This chain's CDR3 is CASSHTGDMNTEAFF. The CDR3, as DNA: TGTGCCAGCAGTCATACAGGGGACATGAACACTGAAGCTTTCTTT.

This clonotype was observed a single time. V is TRBV28 and J is TRBJ1-5, with 11 positions matching TRBD1. J lost 7 bases, V lost 6 bases, and 17 bases had no gene match. CDR3 length equals 18 residues. Per the germline V gene, CDR1 is MDHEN and CDR2 is SYDVKM. This chain's CDR3 is CASRDSTGTGGSRQPQHF. The CDR3 nucleotides are TGTGCCAGCAGGGACTCAACCGGGACAGGGGGAAGTCGGCAGCCCCAGCATTTT.

This clonotype was observed many times. The chain carries TRBV18 and TRBJ2-7; D possibly corresponds to TRBD1 (6 bases). V was shortened by 6 bases and J by 2 bases, with 20 bases between the two germline ends. The CDR3 totals 16 residues. CDR1 is KGHSH, CDR2 LQKENI, per germline. CDR3 DNA: TGTGCCAGCTCCCACCAGGGACCCAGGGGAGCCTACGAGCAGTACTTC. Its translation: CASSHQGPRGAYEQYF.

In this sample, this clonotype turned up a few times. V usage is TRBV5-4 and J usage is TRBJ2-5; tentatively, D is TRBD1 (5 bases). The CDR3 totals 15 residues. V gave up 1 base and J gave up 0 bases, with 10 bases separating them. The germline V gene encodes CDR1 SGHNT and CDR2 YYREEE (reference sequence). CDR3 coding DNA: TGTGCCAGCAGCTTGCCAGGGCCCTACCAAGAGACCCAGTACTTC. It yields the protein CASSLPGPYQETQYF. Supplemented by reference TRBV5-4 and TRBJ2-5, the full variable domain reads ETGVTQSPTHLIKTRGQQVTLRCSSQSGHNTVSWYQQALGQGPQFIFQYYREEENGRGNFPPRFSGLQFPNYSSELNVNALELDDSALYLCASSLPGPYQETQYFGPGTRLLVL.

This clonotype was seen repeatedly, ten times or more. The chain joins TRBV28 to TRBJ1-4; the D is unclear. The ends were cut back, 9 bases at V and 7 bases at J, with 12 bases in the middle. The CDR3 has 12 amino acids. CDR1 and CDR2 (germline): MDHEN, SYDVKM. CDR3 coding DNA: TGTGCCAGTCGGACTCAAACTGAAAAACTGTTTTTT. It specifies CASRTQTEKLFF.

With regard to this clonotype: A read error may be the cause here, since a much bigger clone is one base away. The chain couples TRBV5-1 to TRBJ2-7, with 8 bases that match TRBD1. Trimming took 4 bases from V and 7 from J; bases not matched to a gene: 13. Germline V CDR1 and CDR2: SGHRS, YFSETQ. The CDR3 is 15 residues long. The CDR3 sequence: CASSHWTGPYNEQYF. The CDR3 coding sequence is TGCGCCAGCAGCCACTGGACAGGGCCGTACAATGAGCAGTACTTC.

This chain uses TRBV2 with TRBJ1-2; D not certain. The CDR3 loop spans 15 amino acids. CDR1 is SNHLY, CDR2 FYNNEI, per germline. The ends were cut back, 5 bases at V and 6 bases at J, with 19 bases in the middle. Here the CDR3 reads CASSYLSEGINGYTF. The CDR3 DNA reads as TGTGCCAGCAGTTATTTAAGCGAGGGTATCAATGGCTACACCTTC.

This clonotype came up many times. The V gene is TRBV20-1, the J gene TRBJ1-1; D gene unclear. The germline V and J ends were trimmed by 6 bases and 2 bases, with 10 bases remaining between them. The CDR3 is 12 amino acids. CDR1 is DFQATT and CDR2 is SNEGSKA in the germline V gene (reference sequence). DNA of the CDR3: TGCAGTGCCCTACGGGGAAACACTGAAGCTTTCTTT. Translation gives CSALRGNTEAFF.

The chain links TRBV6-5 to TRBJ2-5; TRBD2 matches at 13 bases. CDR3 length: 16 amino acids. The junction had 8 bases not matched to a gene; V was cut back by 5 bases and J by 5 bases. The germline CDR1 and CDR2 sequences are MNHEY and SVGAGI. In nucleotides, the CDR3 is TGTGCCAGCAGTCACGGGACTAGCGGGATTCCCGAGACCCAGTACTTC. Amino acid sequence: CASSHGTSGIPETQYF.

This clonotype was counted ten times or more. The chain combines TRBV6-2 or TRBV6-3 with TRBJ1-4, with unresolved D. V was pared by 6 bases and J by 5 bases, with 4 bases between. Germline V gene data show CDR1 as MNHEY and CDR2 as SVGEGT. The CDR3 is 11 residues long. The CDR3 nucleotides read TGTGCCAGCAGCAACAATGAAAAACTGTTTTTT. Its protein product is CASSNNEKLFF.

This clonotype has a count of ten or more. The chain links TRBV12-3 or TRBV12-4 to TRBJ1-1; 7 positions match TRBD1. The CDR3 extends over 14 amino acids. V gave up 5 bases and J gave up 1 base; unmatched junction bases: 4. CDR3 bases: TGTGCCAGCAGTGGGGGACAGAAGAACACTGAAGCTTTCTTT. Translating gives CASSGGQKNTEAFF.

The sample holds many counts of this clonotype. V and J are TRBV12-3 or TRBV12-4 and TRBJ1-5, with D perhaps TRBD1 (6 bases). Deletions cut 5 bases from V and 9 bases from J, with 17 bases between. The length of the CDR3 is 14 residues. CDR3 amino acids: CASSGGDTGGPQHF. The CDR3, as DNA: TGTGCCAGCAGTGGGGGGGACACCGGTGGGCCCCAGCATTTT.

In this sample, this clonotype turned up a few times. The chain carries TRBV20-1 and TRBJ1-1; possibly TRBD1 for D (5 bases). Germline V gene lookup returns CDR1 DFQATT and CDR2 SNEGSKA (reference sequence). V lost 5 bases to trimming and J lost 2 bases, with 15 bases between them. The CDR3 extends over 14 amino acids. Written as DNA, the CDR3 is TGCAGTGCTGGGGGGGGAGGGGTTAACACTGAAGCTTTCTTT. This encodes CSAGGGGVNTEAFF.

This clonotype was seen repeatedly, ten times or more. This chain connects TRBV7-9 to TRBJ2-7, with 7 bases fitting TRBD2. V shed 1 base and J 2 bases; nucleotides not matched to a gene: 5. The CDR3 spans 15 residues. CDR1 and CDR2 (germline): SEHNR, FQNEAQ (reference sequence). Written as DNA, the CDR3 is TGTGCCAGCAGCTTAGGGGCTAGCGGAGCCTACGAGCAGTACTTC. Protein: CASSLGASGAYEQYF. Using reference TRBV7-9 and TRBJ2-7 for the parts outside the CDR3, the full variable domain is DTGVSQNPRHKITKRGQNVTFRCDPISEHNRLYWYRQTLGQGPEFLTYFQNEAQLEKSRLLSDRFSAERPKGSFSTLEIQRTEQGDSAMYLCASSLGASGAYEQYFGPGTRLTVT.

In this sample, this clonotype turned up many times. The chain uses TRBV2 and TRBJ2-7; tentative D call: TRBD1 (5 bases). The CDR3 runs 12 residues. Trimming stripped 7 bases from V and 5 bases from J, with 12 bases between. In germline, CDR1 is SNHLY, CDR2 FYNNEI. CDR3 in amino acids: CASTSGRNEQYF. The CDR3 DNA follows: TGTGCCAGCACCTCAGGGCGCAACGAGCAGTACTTC.

V gene TRBV10-3 combines with J gene TRBJ1-2; D is possibly TRBD1 (5 bases). The CDR3 contains 11 residues. CDR1 and CDR2 (germline): ENHRY, SYGVKD. Trimming removed 10 bases at V and 6 bases at J, with 12 bases between. CDR3 sequence (DNA): TGTGCCACCGGGACTTCAGATGGCTACACCTTC. Protein: CATGTSDGYTF.

This chain joins TRBV27 and TRBJ2-7; 10 nucleotides agree with TRBD2. This CDR3 has 16 residues. The V gene's germline CDR1 is MNHEY and CDR2 SMNVEV (reference sequence). Trimming removed 3 bases from V and 6 bases from J; junction bases left unmatched: 11. The CDR3 loop reads CASSFPGLARTTEQYF. For the CDR3, the DNA is TGTGCCAGCAGTTTCCCGGGACTAGCGCGGACCACCGAGCAGTACTTC.

This clonotype was seen repeatedly, ten times or more. This chain joins TRBV5-6 and TRBJ2-7, with D perhaps assigned TRBD1 or TRBD2 (5 bases each). The V end lost 4 bases, the J end lost 1 base, and 15 bases lay between the germline ends. The CDR3 consists of 15 residues. Germline V lookup: CDR1 SGHDT, CDR2 YYEEEE. CDR3 nucleotide sequence: TGTGCCAGCAGCAGAGGTCCGGGACGGTCCTACGAGCAGTACTTC. Protein: CASSRGPGRSYEQYF.

The chain joins TRBV19 to TRBJ2-5; maybe TRBD2 (5 bases). Germline CDR1 reads LNHDA; CDR2 reads SQIVND (reference sequence). The CDR3 length is 16 residues. V gave up 0 bases and J gave up 6 bases, with 17 bases separating them. DNA of the CDR3: TGTGCCAGTAGTATAGAGGGCGACACGTACGGGAAGACCCAGTACTTC. This translates into CASSIEGDTYGKTQYF.

This clonotype was counted many times. This chain links TRBV11-3 with TRBJ2-1, with a weak D call TRBD2 (6 bases). The CDR3 loop spans 14 amino acids. CDR1 and CDR2 from the germline V gene are SGHNT and YENEEA. The V gene lost 3 bases and the J gene lost 3 bases, with 9 bases spanning the gap. The CDR3 region has the DNA TGTGCCAGCAGCTTTCGGAGGGGCTACAATGAGCAGTTCTTC. The encoded protein is CASSFRRGYNEQFF.

The table lists this clonotype with many counts. This sequence joins TRBV20-1 and TRBJ2-5, with TRBD1 as a possible D gene (5 bases). CDR1 DFQATT and CDR2 SNEGSKA come from the germline V gene (reference sequence). CDR3 length equals 11 residues. V was clipped by 6 bases and J by 2 bases, with 7 bases between them. CDR3 region: CSARQQETQYF. The DNA for the CDR3 is TGCAGTGCAAGACAGCAAGAGACCCAGTACTTC.

This clonotype occurred many times. The genes are TRBV7-9 and TRBJ1-6, with a tentative D call TRBD1 (5 bases). V was cut by 2 bases and J by 9 bases, with 11 bases left in between. This CDR3 has 14 amino acids. From germline, CDR1 is SEHNR and CDR2 FQNEAQ (reference sequence). This chain's CDR3 is CASSLQGGSSPLHF. CDR3 DNA: TGTGCCAGCAGCTTACAGGGTGGGAGTTCACCCCTCCACTTT.

The rearrangement joins TRBV30 to TRBJ1-4, with D perhaps TRBD1 (5 bases). Trimming pared 4 bases from V and 6 bases from J, leaving 18 bases between. The CDR3 contains 15 residues. Germline V CDR1 and CDR2: GTSNPN, SVGIG (reference sequence). This chain's CDR3 is CAWTPPTGPDEKLFF. In DNA form, the CDR3 reads TGTGCCTGGACCCCCCCCACGGGGCCGGATGAAAAACTGTTTTTT. The whole variable domain, remainder taken from reference TRBV30 and TRBJ1-4, is SQTIHQWPATLVQPVGSPLSLECTVEGTSNPNLYWYRQAAGRGLQLLFYSVGIGQISSEVPQNLSASRPQDRQFILSSKKLLLSDSGFYLCAWTPPTGPDEKLFFGSGTQLSVL.